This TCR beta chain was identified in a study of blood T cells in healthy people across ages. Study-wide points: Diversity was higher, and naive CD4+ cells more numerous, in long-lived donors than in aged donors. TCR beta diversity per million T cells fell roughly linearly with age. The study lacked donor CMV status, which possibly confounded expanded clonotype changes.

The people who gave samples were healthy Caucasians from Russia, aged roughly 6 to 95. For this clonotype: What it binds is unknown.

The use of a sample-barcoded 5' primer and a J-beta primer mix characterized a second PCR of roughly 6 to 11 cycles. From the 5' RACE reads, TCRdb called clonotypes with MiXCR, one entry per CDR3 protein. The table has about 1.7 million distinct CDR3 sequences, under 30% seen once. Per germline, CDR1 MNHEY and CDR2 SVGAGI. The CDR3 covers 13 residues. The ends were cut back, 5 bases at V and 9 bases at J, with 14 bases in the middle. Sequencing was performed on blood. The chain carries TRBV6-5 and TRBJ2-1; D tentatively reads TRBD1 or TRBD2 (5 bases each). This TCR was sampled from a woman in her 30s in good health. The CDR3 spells CASSRDPQGEQFF. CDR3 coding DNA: TGTGCCAGCAGTCGGGACCCCCAGGGTGAGCAGTTCTTC.